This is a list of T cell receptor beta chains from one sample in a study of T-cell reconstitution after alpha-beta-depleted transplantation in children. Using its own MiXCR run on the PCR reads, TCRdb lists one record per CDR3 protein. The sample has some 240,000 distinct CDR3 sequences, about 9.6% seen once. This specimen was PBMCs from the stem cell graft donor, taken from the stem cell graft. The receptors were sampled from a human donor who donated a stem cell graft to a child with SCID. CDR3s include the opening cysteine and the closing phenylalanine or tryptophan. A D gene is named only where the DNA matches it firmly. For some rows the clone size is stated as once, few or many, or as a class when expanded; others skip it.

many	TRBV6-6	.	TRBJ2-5	TGTGCCAGCAGTTACGGCGAGGGGGAGACCCAGTACTTC	CASSYGEGETQYF
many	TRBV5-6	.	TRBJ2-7	TGTGCCAGCAGCCCGGTGGGACAACCCTACGAGCAGTACTTC	CASSPVGQPYEQYF
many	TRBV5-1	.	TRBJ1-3	TGCGCCAGCAGCGCGGACAGTGGAAACACCATATATTTT	CASSADSGNTIYF
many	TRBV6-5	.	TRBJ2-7	TGTGCCAGCAGTTACTCGGGCCTCCAGTACTTC	CASSYSGLQYF
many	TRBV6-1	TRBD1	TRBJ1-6	TGTGCCAGCAGTGAAATCGGACAGGGGTTGGGCTCCTATAATTCACCCCTCCACTTT	CASSEIGQGLGSYNSPLHF
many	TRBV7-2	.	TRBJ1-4	TGTGCCAGCAGCTTAGCAAGAGGGCAGGGTGAAAAACTGTTTTTT	CASSLARGQGEKLFF
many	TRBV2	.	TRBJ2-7	TGTGCCAGCAGTGAGTCTGTGGGATTGAGCGAGCAGTACTTC	CASSESVGLSEQYF
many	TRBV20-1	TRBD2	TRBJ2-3	TGCAGTGCTTTGGGAAGGACTAGCGGGGGGGAACACACAGATACGCAGTATTTT	CSALGRTSGGEHTDTQYF
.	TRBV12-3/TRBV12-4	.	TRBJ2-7	TGTGCCAGCAGTTCCTTTATATTTAACGAGCAGTACTTC	CASSSFIFNEQYF
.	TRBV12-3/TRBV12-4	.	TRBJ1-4	TGTGCCATCTGTATCGACCCCTTGACAGATTCAACTAATGAAAAACTGTTTTTT	CAICIDPLTDSTNEKLFF
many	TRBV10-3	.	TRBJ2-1	TGTGCCATCAGTTCCCCCGGCAGCTTCAATGAGCAGTTCTTC	CAISSPGSFNEQFF
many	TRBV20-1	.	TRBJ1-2	TGCAGTGCCAATCCGGGGGTTCACTACTATGGCTACACCTTC	CSANPGVHYYGYTF
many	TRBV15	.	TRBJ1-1	TGTGCCACCAGCAGGGACCGGGTGAACACTGAAGCTTTCTTT	CATSRDRVNTEAFF
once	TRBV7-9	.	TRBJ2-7	TGTGCCAGCGGCTTTGGGCTCTTCGAGCAGTACTTC	CASGFGLFEQYF
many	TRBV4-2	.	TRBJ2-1	TGTGCCAGCAGCCAAGATCTAGGCGGGGGCTCATACAATGAGCAGTTCTTC	CASSQDLGGGSYNEQFF
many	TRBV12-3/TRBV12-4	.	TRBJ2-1	TGTGCCAGCGTCAGGGACCACAATGAGCAGTTCTTC	CASVRDHNEQFF
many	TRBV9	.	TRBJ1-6	TGTGCCAGCAGCGTAGACAGCTTAAATTCACCCCTCCACTTT	CASSVDSLNSPLHF
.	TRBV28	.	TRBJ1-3	TGTGCCAGCGAGGTGGCTACTGGAAACACCATATATTTT	CASEVATGNTIYF